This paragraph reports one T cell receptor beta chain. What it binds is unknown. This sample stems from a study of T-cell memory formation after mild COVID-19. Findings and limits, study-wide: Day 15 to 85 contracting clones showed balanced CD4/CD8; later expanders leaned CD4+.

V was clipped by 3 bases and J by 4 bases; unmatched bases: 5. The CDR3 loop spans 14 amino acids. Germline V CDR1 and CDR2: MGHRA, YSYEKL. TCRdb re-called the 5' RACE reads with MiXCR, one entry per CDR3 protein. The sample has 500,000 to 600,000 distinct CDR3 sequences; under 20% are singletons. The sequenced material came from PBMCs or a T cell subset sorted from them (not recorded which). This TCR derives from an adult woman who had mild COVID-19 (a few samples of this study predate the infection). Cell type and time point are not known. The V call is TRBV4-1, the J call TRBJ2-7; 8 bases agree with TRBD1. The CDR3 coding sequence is TGCGCCAGCAGCCAGGTAGGACAGGGATACGAGCAGTACTTC. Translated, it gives CASSQVGQGYEQYF.